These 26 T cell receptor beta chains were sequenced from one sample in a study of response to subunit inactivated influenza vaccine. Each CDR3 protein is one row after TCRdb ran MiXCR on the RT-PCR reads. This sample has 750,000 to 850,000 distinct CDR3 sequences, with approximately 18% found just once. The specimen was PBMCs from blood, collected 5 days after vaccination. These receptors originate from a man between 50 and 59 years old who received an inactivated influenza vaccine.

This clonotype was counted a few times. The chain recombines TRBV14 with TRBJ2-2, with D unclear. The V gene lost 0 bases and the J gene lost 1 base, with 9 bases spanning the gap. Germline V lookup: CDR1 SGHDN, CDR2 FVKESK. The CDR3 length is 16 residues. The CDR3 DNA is TGTGCCAGCAGCCAAGATCGGGTTTGGAACACCGGGGAGCTGTTTTTT. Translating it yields CASSQDRVWNTGELFF.

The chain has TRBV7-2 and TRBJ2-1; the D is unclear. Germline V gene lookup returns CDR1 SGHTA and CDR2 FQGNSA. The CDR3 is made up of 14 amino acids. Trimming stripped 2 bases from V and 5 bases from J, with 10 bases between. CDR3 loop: CASSLLPGDNEQFF. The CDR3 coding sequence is TGTGCCAGCAGCTTACTCCCAGGAGACAATGAGCAGTTCTTC. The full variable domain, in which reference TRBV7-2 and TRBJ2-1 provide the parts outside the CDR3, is GAGVSQSPSNKVTEKGKDVELRCDPISGHTALYWYRQSLGQGLEFLIYFQGNSAPDKSGLPSDRFSAERTGGSVSTLTIQRTQQEDSAVYLCASSLLPGDNEQFFGPGTRLTVL.

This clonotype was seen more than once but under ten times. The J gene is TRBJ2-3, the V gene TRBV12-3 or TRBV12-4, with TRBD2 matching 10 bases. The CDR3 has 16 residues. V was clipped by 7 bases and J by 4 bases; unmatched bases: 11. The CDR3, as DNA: TGTGCCAGCACACCCCATGCTAGCGGGAGCGCAGATACGCAGTATTTT. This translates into CASTPHASGSADTQYF.

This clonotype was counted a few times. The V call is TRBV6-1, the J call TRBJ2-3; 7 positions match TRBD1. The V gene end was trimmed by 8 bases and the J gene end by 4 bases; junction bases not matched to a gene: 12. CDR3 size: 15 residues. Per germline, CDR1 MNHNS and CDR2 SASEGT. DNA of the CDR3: TGTGCCAGCGGGAGTAGGGGGCAGGGTGCAGATACGCAGTATTTT. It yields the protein CASGSRGQGADTQYF.

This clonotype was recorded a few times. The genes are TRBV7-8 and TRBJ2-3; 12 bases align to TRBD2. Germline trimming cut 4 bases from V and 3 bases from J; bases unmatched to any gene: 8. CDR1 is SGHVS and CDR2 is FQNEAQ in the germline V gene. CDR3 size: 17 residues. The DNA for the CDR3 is TGTGCCAGCAGCTCAAGAACTAGCGGGGGGTTTACAGATACGCAGTATTTT. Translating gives CASSSRTSGGFTDTQYF.

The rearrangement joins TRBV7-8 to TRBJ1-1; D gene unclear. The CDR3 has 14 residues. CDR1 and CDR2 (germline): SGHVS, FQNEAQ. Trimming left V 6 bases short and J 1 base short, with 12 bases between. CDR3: CASRKGRANTEAFF. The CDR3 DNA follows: TGTGCCAGCAGGAAGGGTAGGGCGAACACTGAAGCTTTCTTT.

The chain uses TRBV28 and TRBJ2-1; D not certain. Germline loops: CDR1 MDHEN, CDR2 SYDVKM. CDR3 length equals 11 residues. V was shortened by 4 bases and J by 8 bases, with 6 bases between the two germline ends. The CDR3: CASSSKDEQFF. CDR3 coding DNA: TGTGCCAGCAGTTCGAAGGATGAGCAGTTCTTC.

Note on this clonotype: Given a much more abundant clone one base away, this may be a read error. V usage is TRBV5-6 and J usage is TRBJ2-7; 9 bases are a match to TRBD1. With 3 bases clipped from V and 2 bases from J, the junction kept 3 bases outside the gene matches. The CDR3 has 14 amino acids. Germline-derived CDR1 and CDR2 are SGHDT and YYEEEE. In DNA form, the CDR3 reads TGTGCCAGCAGCTACTGGACAGGGGCCTACGAGCAGTACTTC. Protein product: CASSYWTGAYEQYF.

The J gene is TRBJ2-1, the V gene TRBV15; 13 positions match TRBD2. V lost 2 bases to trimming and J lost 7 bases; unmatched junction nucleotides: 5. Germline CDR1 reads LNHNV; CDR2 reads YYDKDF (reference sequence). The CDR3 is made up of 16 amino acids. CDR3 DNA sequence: TGTGCCACCAGCAGATCCGGACTAGCGGGAGAAAATGAGCAGTTCTTC. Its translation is CATSRSGLAGENEQFF.

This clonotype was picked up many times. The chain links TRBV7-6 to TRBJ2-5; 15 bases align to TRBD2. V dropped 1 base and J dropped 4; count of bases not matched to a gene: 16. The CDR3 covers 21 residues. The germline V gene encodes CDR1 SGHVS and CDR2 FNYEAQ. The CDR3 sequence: CASSLGLYHGTSGRRGETQYF. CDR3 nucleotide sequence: TGTGCCAGCAGCTTAGGCCTATACCACGGGACTAGCGGGAGGCGCGGAGAGACCCAGTACTTC.

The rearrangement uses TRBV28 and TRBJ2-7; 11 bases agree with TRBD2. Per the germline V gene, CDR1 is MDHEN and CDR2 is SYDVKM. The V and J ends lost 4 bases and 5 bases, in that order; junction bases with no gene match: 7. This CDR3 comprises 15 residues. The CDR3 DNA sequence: TGTGCCAGCAGTTCCAGACTAGCGGGAAGTCACGAGCAGTACTTC. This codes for CASSSRLAGSHEQYF.

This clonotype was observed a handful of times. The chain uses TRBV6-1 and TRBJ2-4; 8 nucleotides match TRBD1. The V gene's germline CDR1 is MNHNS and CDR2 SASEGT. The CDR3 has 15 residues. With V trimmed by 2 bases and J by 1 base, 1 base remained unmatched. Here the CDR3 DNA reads TGTGCCAGCAGTGAACAGGGGGCTGCCAAAAACATTCAGTACTTC. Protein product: CASSEQGAAKNIQYF.

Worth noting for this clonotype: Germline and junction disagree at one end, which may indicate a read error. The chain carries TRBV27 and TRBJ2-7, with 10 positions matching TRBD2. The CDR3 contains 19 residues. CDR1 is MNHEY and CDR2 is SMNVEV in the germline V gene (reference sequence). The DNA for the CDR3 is TGTGCCCGCAGTTTAAGGGACTCCAGCGGGGGGGCGCCGATCCACGAGCAGTACTTC. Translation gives CARSLRDSSGGAPIHEQYF.

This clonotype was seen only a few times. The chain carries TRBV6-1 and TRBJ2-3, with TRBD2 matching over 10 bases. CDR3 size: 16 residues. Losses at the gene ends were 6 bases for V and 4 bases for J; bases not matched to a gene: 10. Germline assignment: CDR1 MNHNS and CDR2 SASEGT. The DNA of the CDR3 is TGTGCCAGCAGATCCCTGCTAGCGGGAGTGGCAGATACGCAGTATTTT. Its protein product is CASRSLLAGVADTQYF.

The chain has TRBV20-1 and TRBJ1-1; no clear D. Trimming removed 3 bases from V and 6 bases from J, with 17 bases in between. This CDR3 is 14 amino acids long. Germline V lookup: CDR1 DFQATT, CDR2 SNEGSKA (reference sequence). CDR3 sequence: CSASGRRPAAEAFF. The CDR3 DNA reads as TGCAGTGCTAGCGGGCGACGGCCGGCGGCTGAAGCTTTCTTT.

This CDR3 is CSVEDHLRGRPDTQYF. CDR3 nucleotide sequence: TGCAGCGTTGAAGATCACCTCAGGGGGCGCCCAGATACGCAGTATTTT. This chain joins TRBV29-1 and TRBJ2-3; TRBD1 matches at 8 bases. CDR1 is SQVTM, CDR2 ANQGSEA, per germline. The CDR3 sequence is 16 residues long. Trimming took 0 bases from V and 4 from J; bases not matched to a gene: 9.

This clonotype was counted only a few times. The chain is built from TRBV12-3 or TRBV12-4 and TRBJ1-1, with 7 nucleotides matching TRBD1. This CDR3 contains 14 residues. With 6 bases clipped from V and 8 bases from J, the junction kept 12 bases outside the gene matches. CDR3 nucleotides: TGTGCCAGCAGAGCTCCCGGACAGGTCGGGGAAGCTTTCTTT. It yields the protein CASRAPGQVGEAFF.

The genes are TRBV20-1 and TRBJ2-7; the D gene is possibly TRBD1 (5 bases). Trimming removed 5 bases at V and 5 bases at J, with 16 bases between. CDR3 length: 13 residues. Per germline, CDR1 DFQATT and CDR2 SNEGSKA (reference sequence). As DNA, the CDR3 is TGCAGTGCTCCTCAGGGTGGGTTGGACGAGCAGTACTTC. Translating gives CSAPQGGLDEQYF.

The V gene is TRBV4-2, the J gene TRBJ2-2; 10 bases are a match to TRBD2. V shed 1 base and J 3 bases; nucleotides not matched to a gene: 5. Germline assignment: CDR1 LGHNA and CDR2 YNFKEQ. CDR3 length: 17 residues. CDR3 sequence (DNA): TGTGCCAGCAGCCAAGGTAGCGGGAGGAGAGACACCGGGGAGCTGTTTTTT. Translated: CASSQGSGRRDTGELFF.

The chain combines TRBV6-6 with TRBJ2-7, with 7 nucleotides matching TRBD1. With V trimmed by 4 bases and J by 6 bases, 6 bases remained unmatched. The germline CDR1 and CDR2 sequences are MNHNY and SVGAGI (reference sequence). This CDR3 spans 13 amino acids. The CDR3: CASSSRDSLEQYF. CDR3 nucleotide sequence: TGTGCCAGCAGTTCCCGGGACAGTCTCGAGCAGTACTTC.

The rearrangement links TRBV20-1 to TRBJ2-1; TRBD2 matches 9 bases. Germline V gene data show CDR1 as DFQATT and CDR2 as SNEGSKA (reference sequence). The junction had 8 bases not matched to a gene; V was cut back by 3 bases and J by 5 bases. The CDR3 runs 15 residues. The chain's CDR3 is CSASAGGWKDNEQFF. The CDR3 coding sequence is TGCAGTGCTAGTGCGGGAGGGTGGAAGGACAATGAGCAGTTCTTC.

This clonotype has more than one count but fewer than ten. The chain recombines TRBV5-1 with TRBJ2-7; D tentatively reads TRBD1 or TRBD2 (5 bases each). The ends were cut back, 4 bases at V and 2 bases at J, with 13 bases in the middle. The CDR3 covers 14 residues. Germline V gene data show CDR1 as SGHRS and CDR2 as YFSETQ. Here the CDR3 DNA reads TGCGCCAGCAGCCCATTTCAGGGACCCTACGAGCAGTACTTC. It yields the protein CASSPFQGPYEQYF.

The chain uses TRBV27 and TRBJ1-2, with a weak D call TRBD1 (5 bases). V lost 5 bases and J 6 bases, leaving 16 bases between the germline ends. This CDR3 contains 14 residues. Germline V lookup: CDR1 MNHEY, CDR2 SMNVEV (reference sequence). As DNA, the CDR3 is TGTGCCAGCAGTCGACCGGGACCAGGGAATGGCTACACCTTC. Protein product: CASSRPGPGNGYTF.

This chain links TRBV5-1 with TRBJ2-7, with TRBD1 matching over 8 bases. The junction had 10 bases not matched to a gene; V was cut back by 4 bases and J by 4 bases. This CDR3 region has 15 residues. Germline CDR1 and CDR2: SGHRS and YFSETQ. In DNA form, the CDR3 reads TGCGCCAGCAGCCCAGCGAACAGGGGGGCATACGAGCAGTACTTC. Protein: CASSPANRGAYEQYF.

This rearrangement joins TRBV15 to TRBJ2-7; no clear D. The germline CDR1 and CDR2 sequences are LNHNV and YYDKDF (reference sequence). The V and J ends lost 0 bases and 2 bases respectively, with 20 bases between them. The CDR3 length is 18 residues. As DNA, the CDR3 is TGTGCCACCAGCAGAGACATCGAACAACCTCCCCTAACCTACGAGCAGTACTTC. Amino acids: CATSRDIEQPPLTYEQYF.

This CDR3 reads CSASQNSPGDHQPQHF. Written as DNA, the CDR3 is TGCAGTGCTAGCCAAAATTCGCCAGGGGACCATCAGCCCCAGCATTTT. This chain links TRBV20-1 with TRBJ1-5; tentatively, D is TRBD1 (6 bases). Germline CDR1 is DFQATT and CDR2 is SNEGSKA (reference sequence). This CDR3 region has 16 residues. V was shortened by 3 bases and J by 5 bases, with 20 bases between the two germline ends.